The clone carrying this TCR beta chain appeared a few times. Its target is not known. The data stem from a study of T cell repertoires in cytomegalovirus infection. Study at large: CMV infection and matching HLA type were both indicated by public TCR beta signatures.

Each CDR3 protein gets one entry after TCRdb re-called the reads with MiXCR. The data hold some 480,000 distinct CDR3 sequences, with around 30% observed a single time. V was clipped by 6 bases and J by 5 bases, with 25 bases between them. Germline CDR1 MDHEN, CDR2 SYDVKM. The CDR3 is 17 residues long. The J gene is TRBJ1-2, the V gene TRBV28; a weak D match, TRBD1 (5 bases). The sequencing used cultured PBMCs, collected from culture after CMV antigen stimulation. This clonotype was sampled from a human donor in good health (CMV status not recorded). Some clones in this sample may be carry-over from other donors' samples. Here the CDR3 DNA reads TGTGCCAGCAGCCCGGCGGGGGTGGGGACCAATGAATATGGCTACACCTTC. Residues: CASSPAGVGTNEYGYTF.